The T cell receptor (beta chain) under discussion was sequenced for a study of metastatic and nonmetastatic thyroid tumors. Across the study: The authors compared repertoires across blood and tumor or nodule tissue from malignant and benign thyroid patients.

This clone was picked up a small number of times. Germline V gene sequence: CDR1 MNHEY, CDR2 SVGEGT. V was shortened by 7 bases and J by 4 bases, with 10 bases between the two germline ends. The CDR3 contains 12 residues. Using MiXCR, TCRdb reanalyzed the PCR reads. The table includes roughly 15,000 clones, roughly 19% detected once. Treatment of any kind had been given to no patient before thyroid surgery. The chain is built from TRBV6-2 or TRBV6-3 and TRBJ1-2; D ambiguous. Material: blood. This clonotype was obtained from a female donor with papillary thyroid cancer or a benign thyroid nodule (not recorded which). Some clones in this sample may be carry-over from other donors' samples. The CDR3 reads CASTRTGYGYTF. CDR3 bases: TGTGCCAGCACCCGGACGGGCTATGGCTACACCTTC.